This T cell receptor beta chain derives from a study of graft-versus-host responses after intestinal transplantation. Study at large: Each of the recipients got a multivisceral, liver-intestinal, or isolated intestinal transplant. Every recipient underwent anti-thymocyte globulin induction, then tacrolimus and steroids for two to three years.

The CDR3 runs to 12 residues. Germline V gives CDR1 MGHRA, CDR2 YSYEKL. Assay: immunoSEQ multiplex PCR; the TCRdb copy retains only in-frame clones and omits some. The sample has tens of thousands of clones; 85% to 95% are singletons. To note about this clone: The antigen remains undetermined. A junction boundary mismatches the germline segment, possibly from a read error.

This TCR was sampled from a human donor who was the organ donor for an intestinal transplant. This sample comprised unstimulated CD4+ T cells sorted from spleen or lymph node cells, obtained before transplant. The V call is TRBV4-1, the J call TRBJ2-2; 7 nucleotides agree with TRBD1. The CDR3 region is CASRYRGGELFF. The CDR3 DNA is TGTGCCAGCAGGTACAGGGGCGGGGAGCTGTTTTTT.